The 21 T cell receptor beta chains in this list originate from one sample, sequenced in a study of T cells after yellow fever vaccination. TCRdb re-analysed the 5' RACE reads in MiXCR, keeping a single row per CDR3 protein. The sample has 300,000 to 400,000 distinct CDR3 sequences; 6% to 8% are singletons. The input for sequencing was PBMCs, taken 5 days after the yellow fever booster vaccination. The receptors come from a man aged 25 to 40 who received the YFV17D yellow fever vaccine.

This clonotype was detected ten times or more. This sequence joins TRBV5-1 and TRBJ2-7, with D tentatively TRBD1 or TRBD2 (5 bases each). V was cut by 3 bases and J by 2 bases, with 18 bases left in between. CDR1 SGHRS and CDR2 YFSETQ come from the germline V gene. The CDR3 runs 16 residues. CDR3 in DNA: TGCGCCAGCAGCTCGGATGGACTGCCCAGGGCCTACGAGCAGTACTTC. Its translation: CASSSDGLPRAYEQYF.

The gene calls are TRBV10-2 and TRBJ2-1; 14 positions match TRBD2. CDR3 length: 14 residues. In germline, CDR1 is WSHSY, CDR2 SAAADI. Losses at the gene ends were 6 bases for V and 8 bases for J; bases not matched to a gene: 3. For the CDR3, the DNA is TGCGCCAGCAGGGGACTAGCGGGAGTCCATGAGCAGTTCTTC. It codes for CASRGLAGVHEQFF.

The table lists this clonotype with many counts. V gene TRBV14 combines with J gene TRBJ2-5, with D perhaps matching TRBD2 (5 bases). Trimming shortened V by 6 bases and J by 5 bases, and 10 bases separated the two germline ends. The germline V gene encodes CDR1 SGHDN and CDR2 FVKESK. This CDR3 is built from 12 residues. CDR3 coding DNA: TGTGCCAGCAGACGGGGTTGGGAGACCCAGTACTTC. Its protein is CASRRGWETQYF.

V gene TRBV11-2 combines with J gene TRBJ2-1; D may be TRBD2 (6 bases). From germline, CDR1 is SGHAT and CDR2 FQNNGV. Between the trimmed V and J ends, which lost 5 bases and 9 bases, there was a span of 14 bases. This CDR3 is 13 amino acids long. The CDR3 coding sequence is TGTGCCAGCAGCCTCGGACTAATCGTTGAGCAGTTCTTC. It is translated as CASSLGLIVEQFF.

V usage is TRBV20-1 and J usage is TRBJ1-5; D uncertain. V was cut by 3 bases and J by 11 bases, with 14 bases left in between. CDR3 size: 12 residues. Germline V gene lookup returns CDR1 DFQATT and CDR2 SNEGSKA (reference sequence). The DNA of the CDR3 is TGCAGTGCTAGGGGCCCAGGAGGATCCCAGCATTTT. Translation: CSARGPGGSQHF.

This clonotype was seen only once. A much bigger clone sits one base away, suggesting this may be a read error. The CDR3 end shows no conserved phenylalanine or tryptophan, and so a read error is likely. The rearrangement joins TRBV20-1 to TRBJ2-4, with D perhaps assigned TRBD1 or TRBD2 (7 bases each). The V end lost 8 bases, the J end lost 7 bases, and 18 bases lay between the germline ends. CDR3 length: 13 residues. Germline CDR1 DFQATT, CDR2 SNEGSKA (reference sequence). The CDR3 here is CSTGETSVNIQYS. The CDR3 nucleotides read TGCAGTACAGGGGAAACTAGCGTGAACATTCAGTACTCC.

For this clonotype: One end of the junction does not line up with germline, which may come from a read error. The chain employs TRBV20-1 and TRBJ2-1, with D unresolved. Per the germline V gene, CDR1 is DFQATT and CDR2 is SNEGSKA (reference sequence). This CDR3 has 16 amino acids. CDR3 region: CCARDPKGYVGNEQFF. The CDR3, as DNA: TGCTGTGCTAGAGATCCTAAAGGATATGTAGGCAATGAGCAGTTCTTC.

The chain couples TRBV4-3 to TRBJ2-3, with TRBD1 identical over 8 bases. The CDR3 covers 16 residues. Germline assignment: CDR1 LGHNA and CDR2 YSLEER. The V and J ends lost 1 base and 2 bases, in that order; junction bases with no gene match: 5. In nucleotides, the CDR3 is TGCGCCAGCAGCCAAGGGGACAGGTCAGACACAGATACGCAGTATTTT. Translating it yields CASSQGDRSDTDTQYF.

The chain combines TRBV4-2 with TRBJ1-1; 8 bases agree with TRBD1. The CDR3 totals 16 residues. Per the germline V gene, CDR1 is LGHNA and CDR2 is YNFKEQ. Trimming cost V 0 bases and J 5 bases; bases outside gene matches: 8. DNA for the CDR3: TGTGCCAGCAGCCAAGATATATCGACAGGGGTGACTGAAGCTTTCTTT. Amino acid sequence: CASSQDISTGVTEAFF.

This clonotype was seen a handful of times. The chain recombines TRBV4-1 with TRBJ2-2, with D possibly matching TRBD2 (6 bases). Trimming removed 1 base from V and 5 bases from J, with 14 bases in between. The CDR3 covers 16 residues. The germline CDR1 and CDR2 sequences are MGHRA and YSYEKL. CDR3 sequence reads: CASSQGRGRVTGELFF. The CDR3 DNA follows: TGCGCCAGCAGCCAAGGGCGGGGCAGGGTAACCGGGGAGCTGTTTTTT.

A few counts support this clonotype. This sequence joins TRBV4-3 and TRBJ2-1; 7 bases are shared with TRBD2. Germline CDR1 and CDR2: LGHNA and YSLEER. CDR3 length: 17 amino acids. After removal of 1 base from V and 0 bases from J, the junction contained 6 bases not matched to a gene. The CDR3 coding sequence is TGCGCCAGCAGCCAAGGGGCTAGCGGATCCTCCTACAATGAGCAGTTCTTC. Translated, it gives CASSQGASGSSYNEQFF.

The chain couples TRBV25-1 to TRBJ2-7, with 7 bases aligning to TRBD2. The CDR3 is 12 residues long. V shed 2 bases and J 12 bases; nucleotides not matched to a gene: 7. The germline V gene has CDR1 MGHDK and CDR2 SYGVNS. The CDR3 here is CASSEGGLHRYF. CDR3 bases: TGTGCCAGCAGTGAAGGGGGACTACACAGGTACTTC.

There are many counts of this clonotype. This chain uses TRBV12-3 or TRBV12-4 with TRBJ2-2, with a possible D match to TRBD2 (5 bases). V lost 7 bases to trimming and J lost 0 bases, with 6 bases between them. The CDR3 is 13 residues long. The CDR3 DNA reads TGTGCCAGCACGGGGTCGAACACCGGGGAGCTGTTTTTT. Protein: CASTGSNTGELFF.

This clonotype showed up just a few times. The rearrangement uses TRBV29-1 and TRBJ2-2; TRBD1 matches at 9 bases. V was pared by 0 bases and J by 3 bases, with 8 bases of the junction left unmatched. Germline CDR1 SQVTM, CDR2 ANQGSEA. The CDR3 is 17 residues long. CDR3 sequence reads: CSVEDLRTGEYTGELFF. DNA of the CDR3: TGCAGCGTTGAAGACCTTAGGACAGGGGAATACACCGGGGAGCTGTTTTTT.

This chain connects TRBV2 to TRBJ2-1, with D tentatively TRBD1 (6 bases). This CDR3 spans 13 amino acids. Germline V lookup: CDR1 SNHLY, CDR2 FYNNEI. The germline V and J ends were trimmed by 6 bases and 9 bases, with 15 bases remaining between them. The CDR3 loop is CASRNRELSEQFF. As DNA, the CDR3 is TGTGCCAGCAGGAACAGGGAATTGAGTGAGCAGTTCTTC.

This clonotype was seen many times. The J gene is TRBJ2-2, the V gene TRBV28; D tentatively fits TRBD1 or TRBD2 (5 bases each). V shed 2 bases and J shed 7 bases, with 5 bases lying between them. The CDR3 runs 12 residues. Germline loops: CDR1 MDHEN, CDR2 SYDVKM. CDR3 coding DNA: TGTGCCAGCAGTTTAGGGGGCGGGGAGCTGTTTTTT. Protein product: CASSLGGGELFF.

This clonotype was seen many times. The chain is built from TRBV5-1 and TRBJ2-3, with 12 bases matching TRBD2. The germline V gene has CDR1 SGHRS and CDR2 YFSETQ. The CDR3 covers 18 residues. V trimming: 1 base; J trimming: 2 bases; junction bases outside the gene matches: 8. The CDR3 coding sequence is TGCGCCAGCAGCTTGCTCGCTAGCGGGAGGGCCTTCACAGATACGCAGTATTTT. It yields the protein CASSLLASGRAFTDTQYF.

This clonotype appeared many times. The CDR3 region has the DNA TGTGCCACGATCGAGGGGGCCCCTTTTAATGAGCAGTTCTTC. It encodes CATIEGAPFNEQFF. This chain links TRBV10-3 with TRBJ2-1; the match to TRBD1 covers 7 bases. CDR1 is ENHRY, CDR2 SYGVKD, per germline. This CDR3 region has 14 residues. V trimming: 10 bases; J trimming: 7 bases; junction bases outside the gene matches: 13.

The DNA of the CDR3 is TGTGCCAGCAGTTTAGGAAGCGGTGAGCAGTTCTTC. Translated: CASSLGSGEQFF. The rearrangement uses TRBV12-3 or TRBV12-4 and TRBJ2-1; D perhaps matches TRBD2 (5 bases). CDR3 length: 12 residues. V gave up 1 base and J gave up 9 bases, with 7 bases separating them.

This clonotype was picked up a small number of times. The chain recombines TRBV19 with TRBJ2-5, with 11 bases lining up with TRBD2. The CDR3 totals 16 residues. Germline trimming cut 5 bases from V and 1 base from J; bases unmatched to any gene: 6. In germline, CDR1 is LNHDA, CDR2 SQIVND (reference sequence). The CDR3 nucleotides read TGTGCCAGTAGTTACTCTAGCGGGAGGCCCCAAGAGACCCAGTACTTC. Its protein product is CASSYSSGRPQETQYF. Variable domain in full (rest from reference TRBV19 and TRBJ2-5): DGGITQSPKYLFRKEGQNVTLSCEQNLNHDAMYWYRQDPGQGLRLIYYSQIVNDFQKGDIAEGYSVSREKKESFPLTVTSAQKNPTAFYLCASSYSSGRPQETQYFGPGTRLLVL.

This clonotype has ten or more counts. The chain combines TRBV18 with TRBJ2-4; weak D call: TRBD1 (6 bases). This CDR3 region has 12 residues. CDR1 and CDR2 from the germline V gene are KGHSH and LQKENI. Between the trimmed V and J ends, which lost 0 bases and 14 bases, there was a span of 11 bases. The CDR3 protein is CASSPPTGPKYF. The CDR3, as DNA: TGTGCCAGCTCACCACCGACAGGCCCTAAGTACTTC.